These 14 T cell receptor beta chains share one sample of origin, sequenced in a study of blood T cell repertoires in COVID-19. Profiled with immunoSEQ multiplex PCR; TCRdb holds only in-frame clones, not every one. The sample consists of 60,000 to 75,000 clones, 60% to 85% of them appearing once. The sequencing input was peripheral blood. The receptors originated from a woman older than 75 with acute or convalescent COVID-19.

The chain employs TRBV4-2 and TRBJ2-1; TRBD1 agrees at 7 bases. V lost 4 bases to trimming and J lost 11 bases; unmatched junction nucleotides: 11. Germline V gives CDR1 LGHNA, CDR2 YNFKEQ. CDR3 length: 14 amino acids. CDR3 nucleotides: TGTGCCAGCAGCCTTGGGACAGCCGGGGTTAAGCAGTTCTTC. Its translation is CASSLGTAGVKQFF.

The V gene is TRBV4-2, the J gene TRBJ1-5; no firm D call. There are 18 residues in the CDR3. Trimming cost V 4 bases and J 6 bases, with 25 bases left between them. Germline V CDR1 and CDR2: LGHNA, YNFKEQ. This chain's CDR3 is CASSLEEGGRGSGQPQHF. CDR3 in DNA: TGTGCCAGCAGCCTCGAAGAAGGAGGACGGGGTTCGGGTCAGCCCCAGCATTTT.

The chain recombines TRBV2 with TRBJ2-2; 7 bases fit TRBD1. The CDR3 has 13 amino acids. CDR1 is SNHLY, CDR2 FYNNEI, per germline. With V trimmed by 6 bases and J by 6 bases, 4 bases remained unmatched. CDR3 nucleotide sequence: TGTGCCAGCAGCCTCGGGACAGCCGGGGAGCTGTTTTTT. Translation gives CASSLGTAGELFF.

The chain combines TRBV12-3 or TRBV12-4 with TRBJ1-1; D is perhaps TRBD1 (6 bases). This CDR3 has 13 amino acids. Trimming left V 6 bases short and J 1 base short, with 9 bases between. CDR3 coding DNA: TGTGCCAGCAGCCTACAGGGGAACACTGAAGCTTTCTTT. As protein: CASSLQGNTEAFF.

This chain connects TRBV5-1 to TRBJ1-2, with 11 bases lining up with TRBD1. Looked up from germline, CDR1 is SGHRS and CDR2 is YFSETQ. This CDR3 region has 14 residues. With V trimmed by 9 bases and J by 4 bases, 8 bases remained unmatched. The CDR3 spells CATASGTGGYGYTF. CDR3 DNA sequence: TGCGCCACCGCCTCCGGGACAGGGGGCTATGGCTACACCTTC.

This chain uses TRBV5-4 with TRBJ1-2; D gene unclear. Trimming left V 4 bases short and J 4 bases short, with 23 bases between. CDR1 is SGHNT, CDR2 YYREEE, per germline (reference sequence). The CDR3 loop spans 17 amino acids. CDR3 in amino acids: CASSLAAALGSSYGYTF. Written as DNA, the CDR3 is TGTGCCAGCAGCCTAGCCGCGGCGCTAGGATCTTCCTATGGCTACACCTTC.

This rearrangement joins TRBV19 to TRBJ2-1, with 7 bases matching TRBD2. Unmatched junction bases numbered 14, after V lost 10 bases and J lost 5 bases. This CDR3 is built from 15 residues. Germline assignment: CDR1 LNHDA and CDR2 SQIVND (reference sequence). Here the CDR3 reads CATQYSGRVDNEQFF. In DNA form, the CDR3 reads TGTGCCACTCAGTATAGCGGGCGGGTAGACAATGAGCAGTTCTTC. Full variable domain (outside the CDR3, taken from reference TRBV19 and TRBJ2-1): DGGITQSPKYLFRKEGQNVTLSCEQNLNHDAMYWYRQDPGQGLRLIYYSQIVNDFQKGDIAEGYSVSREKKESFPLTVTSAQKNPTAFYLCATQYSGRVDNEQFFGPGTRLTVL.

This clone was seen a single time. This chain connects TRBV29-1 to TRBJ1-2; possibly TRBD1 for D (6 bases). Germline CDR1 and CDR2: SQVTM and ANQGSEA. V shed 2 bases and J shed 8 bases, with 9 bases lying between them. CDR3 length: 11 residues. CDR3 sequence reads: CSVEKQGGYTF. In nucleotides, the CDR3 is TGCAGCGTTGAAAAACAGGGAGGCTACACCTTC.

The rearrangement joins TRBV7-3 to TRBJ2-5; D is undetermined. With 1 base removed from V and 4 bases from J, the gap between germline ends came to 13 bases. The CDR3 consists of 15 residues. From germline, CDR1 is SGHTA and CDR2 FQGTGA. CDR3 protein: CASSLSGSNVETQYF. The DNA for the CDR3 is TGTGCCAGCAGCTTAAGTGGTAGTAATGTAGAGACCCAGTACTTC. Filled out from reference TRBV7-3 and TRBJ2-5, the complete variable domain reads GAGVSQTPSNKVTEKGKYVELRCDPISGHTALYWYRQSLGQGPEFLIYFQGTGAADDSGLPNDRFFAVRPEGSVSTLKIQRTERGDSAVYLCASSLSGSNVETQYFGPGTRLLVL.

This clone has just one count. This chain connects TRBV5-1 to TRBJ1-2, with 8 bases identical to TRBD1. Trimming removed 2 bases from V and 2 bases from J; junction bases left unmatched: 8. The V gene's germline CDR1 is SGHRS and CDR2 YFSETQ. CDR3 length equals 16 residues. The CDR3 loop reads CASSFTRGLPNYGYTF. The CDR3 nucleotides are TGCGCCAGCAGCTTTACCAGGGGGCTTCCGAACTATGGCTACACCTTC.

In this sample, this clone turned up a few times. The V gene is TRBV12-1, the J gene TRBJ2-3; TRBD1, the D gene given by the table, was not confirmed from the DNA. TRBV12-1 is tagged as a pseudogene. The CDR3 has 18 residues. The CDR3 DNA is TGTGCCAGCAGCTTTGACTACCGACAGGGCACAATCACAGATACGCAGTATTTT. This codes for CASSFDYRQGTITDTQYF.

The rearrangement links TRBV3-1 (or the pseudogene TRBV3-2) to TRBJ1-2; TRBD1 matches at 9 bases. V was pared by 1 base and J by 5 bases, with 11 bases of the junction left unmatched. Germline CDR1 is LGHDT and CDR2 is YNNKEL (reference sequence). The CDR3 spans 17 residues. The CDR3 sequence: CASSQGLGQGFWYGYTF. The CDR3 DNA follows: TGTGCCAGCAGCCAAGGTTTGGGACAGGGCTTTTGGTATGGCTACACCTTC.

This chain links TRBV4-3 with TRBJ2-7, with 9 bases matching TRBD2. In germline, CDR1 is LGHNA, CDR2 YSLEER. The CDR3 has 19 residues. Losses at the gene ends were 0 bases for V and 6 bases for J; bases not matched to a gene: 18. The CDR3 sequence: CASSQEVRGREASLGEQYF. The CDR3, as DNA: TGCGCCAGCAGCCAAGAGGTCCGCGGGAGGGAGGCCAGCTTGGGCGAGCAGTACTTC.

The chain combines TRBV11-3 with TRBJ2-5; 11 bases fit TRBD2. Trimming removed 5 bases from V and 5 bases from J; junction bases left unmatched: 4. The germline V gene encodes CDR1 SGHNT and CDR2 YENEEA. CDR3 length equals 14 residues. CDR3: CASSKLAGDETQYF. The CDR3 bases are TGTGCCAGCAGCAAACTAGCGGGAGACGAGACCCAGTACTTC.